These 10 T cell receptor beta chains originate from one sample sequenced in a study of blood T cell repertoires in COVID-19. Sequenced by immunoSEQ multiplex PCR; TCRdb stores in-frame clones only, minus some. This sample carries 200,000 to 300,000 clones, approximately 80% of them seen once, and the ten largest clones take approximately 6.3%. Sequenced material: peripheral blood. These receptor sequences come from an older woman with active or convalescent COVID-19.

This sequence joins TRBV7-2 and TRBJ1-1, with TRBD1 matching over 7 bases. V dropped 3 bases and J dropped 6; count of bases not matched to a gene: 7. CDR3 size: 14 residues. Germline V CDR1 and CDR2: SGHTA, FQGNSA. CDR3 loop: CASSFTHRGSEAFF. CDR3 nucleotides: TGTGCCAGCAGCTTTACGCACAGGGGCTCTGAAGCTTTCTTT.

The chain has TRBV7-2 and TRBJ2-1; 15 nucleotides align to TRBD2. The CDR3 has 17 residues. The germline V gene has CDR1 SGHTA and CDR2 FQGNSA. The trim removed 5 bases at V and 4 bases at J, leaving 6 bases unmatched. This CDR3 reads CASSTRTSGGVYNEQFF. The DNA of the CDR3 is TGTGCCAGCAGCACCCGGACTAGCGGGGGGGTTTACAATGAGCAGTTCTTC.

The CDR3 bases are TGTGCCAGCAGTTTGTCCAGGGTCCCCCCGGAGGGCTACACCTTC. Translated: CASSLSRVPPEGYTF. This rearrangement joins TRBV27 to TRBJ1-2; D possibly corresponds to TRBD1 (5 bases). Trimming stripped 3 bases from V and 8 bases from J, with 19 bases between. Per germline, CDR1 MNHEY and CDR2 SMNVEV (reference sequence). The CDR3 covers 15 residues.

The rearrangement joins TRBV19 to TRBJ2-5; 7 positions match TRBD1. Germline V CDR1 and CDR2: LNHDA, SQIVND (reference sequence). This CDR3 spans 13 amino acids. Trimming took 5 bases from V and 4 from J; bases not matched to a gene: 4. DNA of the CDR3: TGTGCCAGTAGTCTACAGGGGACAGAGACCCAGTACTTC. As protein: CASSLQGTETQYF.

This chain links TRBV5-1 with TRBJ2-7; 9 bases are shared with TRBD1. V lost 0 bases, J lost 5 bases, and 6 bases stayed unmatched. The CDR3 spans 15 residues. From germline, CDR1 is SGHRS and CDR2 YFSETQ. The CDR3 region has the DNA TGCGCCAGCAGCTTGGGATCGGGACAGGGTCACGAGCAGTACTTC. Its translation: CASSLGSGQGHEQYF.

The CDR3 region is CASSQDLVSGRYEQYF. CDR3 coding DNA: TGTGCCAGCAGCCAAGATCTTGTTAGCGGGAGGTACGAGCAGTACTTC. V gene TRBV3-1 (or the pseudogene TRBV3-2) combines with J gene TRBJ2-7, with 10 bases identical to TRBD2. The CDR3 has 16 amino acids. Per the germline V gene, CDR1 is LGHDT and CDR2 is YNNKEL (reference sequence). The junction had 6 bases not matched to a gene; V was cut back by 0 bases and J by 4 bases.

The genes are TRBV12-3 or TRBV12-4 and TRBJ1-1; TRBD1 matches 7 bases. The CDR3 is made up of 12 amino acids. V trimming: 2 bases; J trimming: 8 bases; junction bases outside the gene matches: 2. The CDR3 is CASSLPDREAFF. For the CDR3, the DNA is TGTGCCAGCAGTTTACCGGACAGGGAAGCTTTCTTT.

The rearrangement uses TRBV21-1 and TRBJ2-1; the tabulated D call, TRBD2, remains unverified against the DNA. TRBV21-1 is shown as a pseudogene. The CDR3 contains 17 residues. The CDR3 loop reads CASSGLAGISSYNEQFF. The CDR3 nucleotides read TGTGCCAGCAGCGGACTAGCGGGAATAAGCTCCTACAATGAGCAGTTCTTC.

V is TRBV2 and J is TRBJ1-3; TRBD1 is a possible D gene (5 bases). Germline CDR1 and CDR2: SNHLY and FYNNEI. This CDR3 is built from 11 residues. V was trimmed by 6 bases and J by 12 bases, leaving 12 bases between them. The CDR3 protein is CASSAPGGIYF. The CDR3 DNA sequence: TGTGCCAGCAGCGCACCGGGGGGCATATATTTT.

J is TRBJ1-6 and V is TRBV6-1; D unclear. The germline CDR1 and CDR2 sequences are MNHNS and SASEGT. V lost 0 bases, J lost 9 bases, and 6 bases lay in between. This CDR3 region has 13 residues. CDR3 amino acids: CASSEAGVSPLHF. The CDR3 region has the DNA TGTGCCAGCAGTGAAGCCGGGGTTTCACCCCTCCACTTT.